This T cell receptor beta chain was sequenced in a study of response to subunit inactivated influenza vaccine. This clonotype was counted between two and nine times. MiXCR was run by TCRdb on the RT-PCR reads, yielding one entry per CDR3 protein. The table shows some 500,000 distinct CDR3 sequences, with around 25% occurring only once. This TCR derives from a man aged 45-65 years who received an inactivated influenza vaccine. Specimen: CD4+ T cells sorted from PBMCs, collected approximately 5 days after vaccination.

The CDR3 DNA is TGTGCCAGCAGTGAAGTGGGAGGTGCTCAAGAGACCCAGTACTTC. Translation: CASSEVGGAQETQYF. This chain joins TRBV25-1 and TRBJ2-5; maybe TRBD2 (6 bases). This CDR3 is 15 amino acids long. CDR1 and CDR2 from the germline V gene are MGHDK and SYGVNS. The V and J ends lost 2 bases and 2 bases respectively, with 12 bases between them. Combining the CDR3 with reference TRBV25-1 and TRBJ2-5 gives the whole variable domain EADIYQTPRYLVIGTGKKITLECSQTMGHDKMYWYQQDPGMELHLIHYSYGVNSTEKGDLSSESTVSRIRTEHFPLTLESARPSHTSQYLCASSEVGGAQETQYFGPGTRLLVL.